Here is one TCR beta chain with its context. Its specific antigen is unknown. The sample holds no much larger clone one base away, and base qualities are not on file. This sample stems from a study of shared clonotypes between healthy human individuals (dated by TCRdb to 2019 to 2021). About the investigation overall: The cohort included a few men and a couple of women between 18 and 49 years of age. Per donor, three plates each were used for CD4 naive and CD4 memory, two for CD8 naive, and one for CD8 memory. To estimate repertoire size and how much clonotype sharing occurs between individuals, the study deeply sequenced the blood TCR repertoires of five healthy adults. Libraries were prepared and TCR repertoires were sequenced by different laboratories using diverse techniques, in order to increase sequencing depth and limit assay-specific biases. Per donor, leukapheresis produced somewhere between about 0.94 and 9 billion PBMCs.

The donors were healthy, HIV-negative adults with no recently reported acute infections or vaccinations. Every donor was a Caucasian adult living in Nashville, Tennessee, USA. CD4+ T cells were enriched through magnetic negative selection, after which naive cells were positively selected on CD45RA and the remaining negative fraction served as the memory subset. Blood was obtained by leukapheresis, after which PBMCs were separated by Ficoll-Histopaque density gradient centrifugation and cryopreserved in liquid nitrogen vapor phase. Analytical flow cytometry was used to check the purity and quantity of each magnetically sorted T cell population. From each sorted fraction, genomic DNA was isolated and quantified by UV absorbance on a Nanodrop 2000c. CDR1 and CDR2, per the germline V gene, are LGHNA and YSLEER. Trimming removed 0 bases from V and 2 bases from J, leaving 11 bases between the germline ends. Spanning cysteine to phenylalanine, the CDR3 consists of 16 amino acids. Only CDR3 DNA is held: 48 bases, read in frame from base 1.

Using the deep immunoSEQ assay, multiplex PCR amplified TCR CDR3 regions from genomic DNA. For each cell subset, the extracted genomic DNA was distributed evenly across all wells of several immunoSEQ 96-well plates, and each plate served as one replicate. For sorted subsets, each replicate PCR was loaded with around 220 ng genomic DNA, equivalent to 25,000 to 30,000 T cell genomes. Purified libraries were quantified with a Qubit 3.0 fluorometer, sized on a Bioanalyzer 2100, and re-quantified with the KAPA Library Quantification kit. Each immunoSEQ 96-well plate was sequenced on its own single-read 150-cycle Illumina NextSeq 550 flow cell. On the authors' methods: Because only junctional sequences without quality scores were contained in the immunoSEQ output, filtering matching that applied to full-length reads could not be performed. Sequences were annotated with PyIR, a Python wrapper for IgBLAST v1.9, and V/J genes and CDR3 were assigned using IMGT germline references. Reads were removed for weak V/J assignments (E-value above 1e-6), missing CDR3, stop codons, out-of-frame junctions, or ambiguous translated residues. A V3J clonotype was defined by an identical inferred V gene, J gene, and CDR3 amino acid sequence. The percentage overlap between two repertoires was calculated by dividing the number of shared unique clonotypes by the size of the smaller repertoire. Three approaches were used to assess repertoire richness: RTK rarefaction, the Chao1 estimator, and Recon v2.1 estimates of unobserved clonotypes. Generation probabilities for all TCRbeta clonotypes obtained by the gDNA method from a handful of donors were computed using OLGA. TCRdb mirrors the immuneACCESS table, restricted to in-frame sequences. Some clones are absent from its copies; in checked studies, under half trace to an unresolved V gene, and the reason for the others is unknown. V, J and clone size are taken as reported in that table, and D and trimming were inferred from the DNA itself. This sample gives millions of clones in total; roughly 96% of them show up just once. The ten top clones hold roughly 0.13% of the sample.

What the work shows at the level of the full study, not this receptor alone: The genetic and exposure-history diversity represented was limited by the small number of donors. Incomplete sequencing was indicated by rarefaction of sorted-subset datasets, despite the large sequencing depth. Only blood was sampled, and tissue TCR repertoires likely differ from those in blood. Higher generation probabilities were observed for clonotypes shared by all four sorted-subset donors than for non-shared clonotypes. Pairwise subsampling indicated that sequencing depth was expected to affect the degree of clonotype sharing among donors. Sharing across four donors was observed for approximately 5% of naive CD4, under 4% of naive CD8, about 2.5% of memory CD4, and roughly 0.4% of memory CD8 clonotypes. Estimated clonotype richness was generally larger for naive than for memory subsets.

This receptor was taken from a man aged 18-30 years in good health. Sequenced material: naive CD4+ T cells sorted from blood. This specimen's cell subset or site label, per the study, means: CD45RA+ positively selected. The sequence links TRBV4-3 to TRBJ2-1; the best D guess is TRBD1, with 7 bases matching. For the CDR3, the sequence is CASSQDGGGAYNEQFF. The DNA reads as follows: TGCGCCAGCAGCCAAGATGGAGGGGGCGCCTACAATGAGCAGTTCTTC.